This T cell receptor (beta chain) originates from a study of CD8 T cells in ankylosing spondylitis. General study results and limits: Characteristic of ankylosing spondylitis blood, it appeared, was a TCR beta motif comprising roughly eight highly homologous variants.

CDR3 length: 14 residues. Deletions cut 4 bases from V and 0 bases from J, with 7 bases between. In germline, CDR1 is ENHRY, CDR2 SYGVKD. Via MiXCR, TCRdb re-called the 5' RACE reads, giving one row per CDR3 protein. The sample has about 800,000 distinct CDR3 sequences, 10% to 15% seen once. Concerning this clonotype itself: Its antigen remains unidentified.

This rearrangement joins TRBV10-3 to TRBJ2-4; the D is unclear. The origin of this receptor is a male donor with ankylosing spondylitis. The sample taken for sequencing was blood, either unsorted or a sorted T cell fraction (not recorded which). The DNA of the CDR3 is TGTGCCATCAGTGCGGGCCTAGCCAAAAACATTCAGTACTTC. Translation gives CAISAGLAKNIQYF.